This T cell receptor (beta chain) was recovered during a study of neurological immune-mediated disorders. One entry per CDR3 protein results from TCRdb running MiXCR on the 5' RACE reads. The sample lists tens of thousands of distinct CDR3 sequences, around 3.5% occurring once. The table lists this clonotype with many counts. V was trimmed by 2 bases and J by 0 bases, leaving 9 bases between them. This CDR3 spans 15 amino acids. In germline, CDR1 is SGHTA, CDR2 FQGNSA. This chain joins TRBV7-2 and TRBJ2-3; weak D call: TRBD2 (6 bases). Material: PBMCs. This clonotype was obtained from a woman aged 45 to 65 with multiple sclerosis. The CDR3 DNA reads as TGTGCCAGCAGCTTAAGCAGCGGGAGCACAGATACGCAGTATTTT. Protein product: CASSLSSGSTDTQYF.